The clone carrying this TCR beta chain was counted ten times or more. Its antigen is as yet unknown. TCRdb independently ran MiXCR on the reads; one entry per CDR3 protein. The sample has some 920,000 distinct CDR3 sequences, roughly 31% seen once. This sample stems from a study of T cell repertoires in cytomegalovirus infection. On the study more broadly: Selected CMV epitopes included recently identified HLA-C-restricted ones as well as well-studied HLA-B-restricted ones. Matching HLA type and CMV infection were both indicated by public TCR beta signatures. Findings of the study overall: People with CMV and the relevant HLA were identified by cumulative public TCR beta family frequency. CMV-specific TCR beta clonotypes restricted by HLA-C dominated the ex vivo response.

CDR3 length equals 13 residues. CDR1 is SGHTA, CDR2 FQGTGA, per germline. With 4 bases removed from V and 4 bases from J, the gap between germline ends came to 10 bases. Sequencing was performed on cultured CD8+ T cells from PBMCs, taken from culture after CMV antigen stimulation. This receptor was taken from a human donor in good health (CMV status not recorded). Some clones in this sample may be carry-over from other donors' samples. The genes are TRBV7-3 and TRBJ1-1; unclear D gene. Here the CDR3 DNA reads TGTGCCAGCAGCTCCCCGCGGGCCACTGAAGCTTTCTTT. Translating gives CASSSPRATEAFF.